The rows below give T cell receptor beta chains drawn from one sample of a study of blood T cell repertoires in COVID-19. Libraries were prepared by immunoSEQ multiplex PCR; TCRdb keeps only in-frame clonotypes and omits some of them. The sample yields about 240,000 clones, roughly 87% seen once. What was sequenced was peripheral blood. These receptors originate from a man between 60 and 75 years old who had recovered from COVID-19. The CDR3 runs from the conserved cysteine through the conserved F or W.

v_call	j_call	cdr3_aa
TRBV18	TRBJ2-5	CASSPVTGKQETQYF
TRBV2	TRBJ2-1	CASSGTRTNYNEQFF
TRBV7-9	TRBJ2-7	CASGSFAGLVERQYF
TRBV2	TRBJ2-3	CASRLRGVAGSTDTQYF
TRBV18	TRBJ1-2	CASSLTQTPNYGYTF
TRBV6-4	TRBJ1-5	CASSGTGGFGPQPQHF
TRBV4-2	TRBJ2-5	CASSHGGELQETQYF
TRBV5-1	TRBJ2-2	CASSFRQGTTGELFF
TRBV3-1/TRBV3-2	TRBJ2-5	CASSQDPLLAGGHETQYF
TRBV5-6	TRBJ2-1	CASSLTGYNEQFF
TRBV10-2	TRBJ1-2	CASSESTGGNYGYTF
TRBV29-1	TRBJ2-3	CSVPGQGTDTQYF
TRBV25-1	TRBJ2-1	CASRRGYNEQFF
TRBV6-5	TRBJ1-1	CASRRDTEAFF
TRBV5-1	TRBJ1-2	CASSLSAGGGGYTF
TRBV2	TRBJ2-2	CASRPGTGAAGELFF
TRBV12-3/TRBV12-4	TRBJ2-1	CASSALIGNEQFF
TRBV5-1	TRBJ1-6	CASSLDGLPSRTLHF
TRBV7-9	TRBJ2-3	CASSPGLAGFTDTQYF
TRBV10-3	TRBJ1-1	CAISDWDRGKKNTEAFF
TRBV6-4	TRBJ2-1	CASSVREDNEQFF
TRBV4-1	TRBJ1-6	CASSRGGTGGRNSPLHF
TRBV5-1	TRBJ2-2	CASSTGVNTGELFF
TRBV5-1	TRBJ2-3	CASSPGDSRTDTQYF
TRBV3-1/TRBV3-2	TRBJ2-7	CASSQRRQGREYEQYF
TRBV3-1/TRBV3-2	TRBJ2-3	CASSRTGTSGGAADTQYF
TRBV30	TRBJ2-2	CAWSVTGRATGELFF
TRBV29-1	TRBJ1-2	CSVGGEDTTFYGYTF
TRBV5-1	TRBJ2-7	CASTETGGRVPYEQYF
TRBV20-1	TRBJ1-2	CSASPAQRGNYGYTF
TRBV24-1	TRBJ2-1	CATSGYRDSLGSEQFF
TRBV19	TRBJ2-5	CASSRTGLQETQYF
TRBV4-2	TRBJ2-1	CASSQDGGDGGAGEQFF
TRBV19	TRBJ2-4	CASSIHRGYYNIQYF
TRBV11-2	TRBJ2-3	CASSSEGGLPDTQYF
TRBV27	TRBJ2-1	CASVRVKGTASYNEQFF
TRBV3-1/TRBV3-2	TRBJ1-6	CASGKGLGSPLHF
TRBV3-1/TRBV3-2	TRBJ2-3	CASSQDGTGSYLSTQYF
TRBV6-1	TRBJ1-1	CASSDGPGFLTEAFF
TRBV19	TRBJ1-2	CASRLKGQGNYGYTF
TRBV9	TRBJ1-1	CASSVGLGLNTEAFF
TRBV27	TRBJ1-5	CASSLRSPWSGQPQHF
TRBV18	TRBJ2-5	CASSPGISTGETQYF
TRBV11-1	TRBJ2-2	CASSLRERARSGELFF
TRBV20-1	TRBJ2-3	CSASQVSGDPSTDTQYF
TRBV2	TRBJ1-2	CASSPLGTGLQGYTF
TRBV11-2	TRBJ1-1	CASSLRGGGITEAFF
TRBV2	TRBJ1-4	CASSGAGEKLFF
TRBV10-3	TRBJ2-3	CAIGQGATQYF
TRBV7-9	TRBJ2-1	CASSQMDRADEQFF
TRBV6-5	TRBJ1-6	CASSRQGADSPLHF
TRBV3-1/TRBV3-2	TRBJ1-2	CASSQDVGRGYTF
TRBV12-3/TRBV12-4	TRBJ1-3	CASSLFLAFRVYF
TRBV27	TRBJ2-1	CASRDGGYNEQFF
TRBV6-2/TRBV6-3	TRBJ2-7	CASSFHYEQYF
TRBV5-1	TRBJ2-1	CASSQSAGGDEQFF
TRBV2	TRBJ1-2	CASSRDRPTNYGYTF
TRBV5-1	TRBJ1-4	CASRWTATNEKLFF